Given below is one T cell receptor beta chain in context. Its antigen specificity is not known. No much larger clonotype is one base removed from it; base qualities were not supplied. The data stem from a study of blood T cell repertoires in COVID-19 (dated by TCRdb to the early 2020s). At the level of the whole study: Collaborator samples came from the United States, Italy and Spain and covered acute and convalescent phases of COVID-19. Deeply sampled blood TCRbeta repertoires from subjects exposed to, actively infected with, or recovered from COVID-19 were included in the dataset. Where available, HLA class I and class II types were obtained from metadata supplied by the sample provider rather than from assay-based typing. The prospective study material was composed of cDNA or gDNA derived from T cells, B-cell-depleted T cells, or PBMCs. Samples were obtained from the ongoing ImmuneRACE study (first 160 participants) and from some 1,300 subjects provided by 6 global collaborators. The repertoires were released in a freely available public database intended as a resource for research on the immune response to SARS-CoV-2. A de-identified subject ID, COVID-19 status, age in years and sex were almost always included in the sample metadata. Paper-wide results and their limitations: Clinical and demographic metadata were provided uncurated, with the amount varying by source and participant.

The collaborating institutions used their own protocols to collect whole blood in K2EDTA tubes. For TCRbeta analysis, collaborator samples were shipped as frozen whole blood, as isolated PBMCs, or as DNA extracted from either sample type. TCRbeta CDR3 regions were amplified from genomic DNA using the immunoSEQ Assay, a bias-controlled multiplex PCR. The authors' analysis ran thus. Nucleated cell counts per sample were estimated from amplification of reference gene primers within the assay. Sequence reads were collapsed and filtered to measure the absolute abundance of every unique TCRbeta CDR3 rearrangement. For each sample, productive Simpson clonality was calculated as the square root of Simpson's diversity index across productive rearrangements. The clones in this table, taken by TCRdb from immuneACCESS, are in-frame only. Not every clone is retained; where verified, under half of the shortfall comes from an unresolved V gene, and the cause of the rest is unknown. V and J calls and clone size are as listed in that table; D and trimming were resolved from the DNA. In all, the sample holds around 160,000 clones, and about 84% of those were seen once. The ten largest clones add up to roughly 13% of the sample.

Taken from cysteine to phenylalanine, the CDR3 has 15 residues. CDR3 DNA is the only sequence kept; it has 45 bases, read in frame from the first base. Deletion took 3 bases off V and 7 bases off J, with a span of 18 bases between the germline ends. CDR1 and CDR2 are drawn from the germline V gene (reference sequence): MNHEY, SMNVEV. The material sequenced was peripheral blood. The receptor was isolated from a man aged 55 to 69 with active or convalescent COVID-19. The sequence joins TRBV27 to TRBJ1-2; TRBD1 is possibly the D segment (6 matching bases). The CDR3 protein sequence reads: CASSFFAVGAGGYTF. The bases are TGTGCCAGCAGTTTTTTTGCCGTGGGGGCGGGTGGCTACACCTTC.